This TCR beta chain was sequenced in a study of OX40 agonist ivuxolimab in advanced cancers. Study overall: Dose-escalation patients' cancers were hepatocellular carcinoma, melanoma, renal cell or head and neck cancer.

Profiling relied on immunoSEQ multiplex PCR, and the TCRdb table lists in-frame clones only, not all of them. The table lists approximately 87,000 clones, about 90% of them singletons, with under 0.95% in the top ten. This clone was observed a few times. The sequence was obtained from an adult with an advanced solid tumor such as melanoma, head and neck, liver or kidney cancer. Material: CD4+ or CD8+ T cells sorted from blood, obtained in a trial of the OX40 agonist ivuxolimab.

CDR3 in amino acids: CASSQQWPPEANEKLFF. As DNA, the CDR3 is TGCGCCAGCAGCCAACAATGGCCCCCAGAGGCTAATGAAAAACTGTTTTTT. The chain joins TRBV4-3 to TRBJ1-4; unclear D gene. This CDR3 has 17 residues. Trimming cost V 2 bases and J 3 bases, with 16 bases left between them. Germline-derived CDR1 and CDR2 are LGHNA and YSLEER.